This T cell receptor (beta chain) comes out of a study of identifying expanded T cells in peripheral blood. Germline V gene data show CDR1 as MNHEY and CDR2 as SVGAGI. The V end lost 5 bases, the J end lost 1 base, and 8 bases lay between the germline ends. The CDR3 runs 13 residues. Notes on the study in general: Over approximately two and four weeks, about 15 and 19 clones changed, versus around 1.3 between replicates.

About this clone: Antigen unknown.

Using immunoSEQ multiplex PCR, the repertoire was profiled, and TCRdb retains in-frame clones only, with some absent. This table has around 100,000 clones, around nine tenths appearing once. The source is a person between 18 and 69 years old in good health. The sample taken for sequencing was blood. The J gene is TRBJ1-1, the V gene TRBV6-5; D unclear. CDR3: CASSVRENTEAFF. The CDR3 DNA sequence: TGTGCCAGCAGTGTTAGAGAGAACACTGAAGCTTTCTTT.